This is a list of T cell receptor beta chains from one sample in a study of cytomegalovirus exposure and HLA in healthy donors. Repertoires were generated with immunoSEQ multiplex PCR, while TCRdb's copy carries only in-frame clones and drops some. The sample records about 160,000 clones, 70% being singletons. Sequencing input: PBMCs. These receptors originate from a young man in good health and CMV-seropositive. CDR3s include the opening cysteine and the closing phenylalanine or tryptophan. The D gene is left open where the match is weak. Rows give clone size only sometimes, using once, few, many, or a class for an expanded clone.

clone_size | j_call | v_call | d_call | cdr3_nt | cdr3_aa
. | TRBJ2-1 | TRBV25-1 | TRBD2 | TGTGCCAGCAGTGAGGGCGGGAGTCTCCATGAGCAGTTCTTC | CASSEGGSLHEQFF
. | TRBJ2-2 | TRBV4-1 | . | TGCGCCAGCAGCCAAACCTCAGGGCTTTACACCGGGGAGCTGTTTTTT | CASSQTSGLYTGELFF
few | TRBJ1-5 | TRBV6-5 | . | TGTGCCAGCAGTTACTCCCGCCCACACGGGAATCAGCCCCAGCATTTT | CASSYSRPHGNQPQHF
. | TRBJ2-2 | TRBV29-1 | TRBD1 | TGCAGCGTTGAAGTCCAGGGGACAGGGCTGGTCGGGGAGCTGTTTTTT | CSVEVQGTGLVGELFF
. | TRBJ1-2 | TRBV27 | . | TGTGCCAGCAGCCTGAATGGAGTCTATGGCTACACCTTC | CASSLNGVYGYTF
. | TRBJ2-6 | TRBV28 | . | TGTGCCAGCAGTTTAGGCGGAGGGGCCAACGTCCTGACTTTC | CASSLGGGANVLTF
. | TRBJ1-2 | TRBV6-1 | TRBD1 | TGTGCCAGCAGTGTAGGGACAGGGGGGTATGGCTACACCTTC | CASSVGTGGYGYTF
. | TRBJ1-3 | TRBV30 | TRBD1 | TGTGCCTGGACGATTGGACAGGGCTCTGGAAACACCATATATTTT | CAWTIGQGSGNTIYF
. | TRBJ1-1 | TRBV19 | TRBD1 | TGTGCCAGTAGTCCCCTCCCGGGACAGGGCGCTGAAGCTTTCTTT | CASSPLPGQGAEAFF
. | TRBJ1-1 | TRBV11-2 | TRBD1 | TGTGCCAGCAGCTTAGCTACAGGGGGCACTGAAGCTTTCTTT | CASSLATGGTEAFF
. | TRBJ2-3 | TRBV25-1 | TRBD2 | TGTGCCAGCAGCCAGGGACTAGCGGGAGGAGATACGCAGTATTTT | CASSQGLAGGDTQYF
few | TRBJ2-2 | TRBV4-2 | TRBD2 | TGTGCCAGCACCCCGTCGGGACTAGCGGGGGGCGCGGACACCGGGGAGCTGTTTTTT | CASTPSGLAGGADTGELFF
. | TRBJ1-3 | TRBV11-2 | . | TGTGCCAGCAGCCCCGACGGGGTGGTCACTGGAAACACCATATATTTT | CASSPDGVVTGNTIYF
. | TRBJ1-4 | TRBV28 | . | TGTGCCAGCAGGCCGGGACAACCTAATGAAAAACTGTTTTTT | CASRPGQPNEKLFF
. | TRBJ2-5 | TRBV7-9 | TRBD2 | TGTGCCAGCAGCTTAGCGGAAGGTAGCGGGGGATCACGGACCCAGTACTTC | CASSLAEGSGGSRTQYF
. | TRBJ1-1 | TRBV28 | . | TGTGCCAGCAGTTTCCACCTAGCGAACACTGAAGCTTTCTTT | CASSFHLANTEAFF
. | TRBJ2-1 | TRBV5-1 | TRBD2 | TGCGCCAGCCGGGACTACCCGAACAATGAGCAGTTCTTC | CASRDYPNNEQFF
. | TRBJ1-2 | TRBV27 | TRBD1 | TGTGCCAGCAGTCCCTCGACAGGGGTAGCTTCCTATGGCTACACCTTC | CASSPSTGVASYGYTF
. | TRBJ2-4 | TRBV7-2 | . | TGTGCCAGCAGCTTAGGAGGAAACATTCAGTACTTC | CASSLGGNIQYF
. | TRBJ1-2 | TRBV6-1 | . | TGTGCCAGCAGTGAAGCGTGGAAGGGAGACTCCAACTATGGCTACACCTTC | CASSEAWKGDSNYGYTF
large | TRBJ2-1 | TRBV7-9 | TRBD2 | TGTGCCAGCAGCGGTAGCGGGACGGGCAATGAGCAGTTCTTC | CASSGSGTGNEQFF
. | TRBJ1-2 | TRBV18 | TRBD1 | TGTGCCAGCTCACCAAGGACAGGGGGCGCGGGTGGCTACACCTTC | CASSPRTGGAGGYTF
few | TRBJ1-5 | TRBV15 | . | TGTGCCACCAGCAGAGATCTACGAGAGCCCCAGCATTTT | CATSRDLREPQHF
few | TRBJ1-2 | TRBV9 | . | TGTGCCAGCAGCGTATTCAAAGGGGAGGGACCTGGCTACACCTTC | CASSVFKGEGPGYTF
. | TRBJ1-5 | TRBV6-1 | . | TGTGCCAGCAGTGACATGGGACATTTTAGCAATCAGCCCCAGCATTTT | CASSDMGHFSNQPQHF
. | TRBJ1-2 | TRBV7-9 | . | TGTGCCAGCAGCTCTAGCGTCAGGGTCCTTAACTATGGCTACACCTTC | CASSSSVRVLNYGYTF
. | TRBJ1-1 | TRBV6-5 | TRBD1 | TGTGCCAGCAAAGAGGTACAGGGGGCTTCTGAAGCTTTCTTT | CASKEVQGASEAFF
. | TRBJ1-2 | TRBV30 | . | TGTGCCTGGAGTGTACGCAGGGACTATGGCTACACCTTC | CAWSVRRDYGYTF
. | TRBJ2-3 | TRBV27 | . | TGTGCCAGCAGTTCCCAGTTTGGCACAGATACGCAGTATTTT | CASSSQFGTDTQYF
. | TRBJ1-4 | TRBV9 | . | TGTGCCAGCAGCGTAGGGCAGGGAGGAAATGAAAAACTGTTTTTT | CASSVGQGGNEKLFF
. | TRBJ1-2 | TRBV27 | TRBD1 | TGTGCCAGCAGTTTTTCGGACAGGGCCTATGGCTACACCTTC | CASSFSDRAYGYTF
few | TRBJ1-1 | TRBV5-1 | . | TGCGCCAGCAGCTTTTCCGTGACAGGACCCTATGAAGCTTTCTTT | CASSFSVTGPYEAFF
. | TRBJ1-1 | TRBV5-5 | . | TGTGCCAGCAGCTTGGTTCCGCAGGGTAACACTGAAGCTTTCTTT | CASSLVPQGNTEAFF
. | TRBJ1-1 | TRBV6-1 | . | TGTGCCAGCAGTGACCATTTTACTAAAGCAGGGTTGGACACTGAAGCTTTCTTT | CASSDHFTKAGLDTEAFF
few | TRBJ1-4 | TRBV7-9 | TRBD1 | TGTGCCAGCAGCGAATGGACAGGTGGCAGTAATGAAAAACTGTTTTTT | CASSEWTGGSNEKLFF
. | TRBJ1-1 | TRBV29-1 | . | TGCAGCGCTGGTCGAGGGATGAACACTGAAGCTTTCTTT | CSAGRGMNTEAFF
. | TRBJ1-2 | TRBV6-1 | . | TGTGCCAGCAGTGGGCAACGCGGCTATGGCTACACCTTC | CASSGQRGYGYTF
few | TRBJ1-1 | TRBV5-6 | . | TGTGCCAGCAGCTACCGTCGGGAGAACACTGAAGCTTTCTTT | CASSYRRENTEAFF
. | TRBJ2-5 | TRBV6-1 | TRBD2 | TGTGCCAGCAGTGAACCGGCGGGACTAGCGGGACCACAAGAGACCCAGTACTTC | CASSEPAGLAGPQETQYF
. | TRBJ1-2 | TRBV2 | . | TGTGCCAGCACCCTTGGGGCAGGGACTAACTATGGCTACACCTTC | CASTLGAGTNYGYTF
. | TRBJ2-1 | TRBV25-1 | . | TGTGCCAGCAGTGAAGAAACTAGTTCCTACAATGAGCAGTTCTTC | CASSEETSSYNEQFF
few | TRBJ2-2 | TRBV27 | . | TGTGCCAGCAACCGGGGACAGAACACCGGGGAGCTGTTTTTT | CASNRGQNTGELFF
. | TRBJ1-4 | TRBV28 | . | TGTGCCAGCAGGACCCATCAGACAGCAACTAATGAAAAACTGTTTTTT | CASRTHQTATNEKLFF
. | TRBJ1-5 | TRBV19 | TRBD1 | TGTGCCAGTAGATATCGGTTTATAACGCCGGGACAGTCCGACGTTCAGCCCCAGCATTTT | CASRYRFITPGQSDVQPQHF
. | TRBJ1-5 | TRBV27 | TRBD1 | TGTGCCAGCAGTACCGGGACAGGGTATCAGCCCCAGCATTTT | CASSTGTGYQPQHF
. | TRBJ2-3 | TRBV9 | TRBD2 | TGTGCCAGCAGCGTAGAAGGGACTAGCGGGGTGACAGATACGCAGTATTTT | CASSVEGTSGVTDTQYF
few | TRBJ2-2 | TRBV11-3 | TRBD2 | TGTGCCAGCAGCCCCGGGACTAGCGCGAACACCGGGGAGCTGTTTTTT | CASSPGTSANTGELFF
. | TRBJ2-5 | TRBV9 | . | TGTGCCAGCAGCGTAGCTGAGGGGGGGCGTGAGACCCAGTACTTC | CASSVAEGGRETQYF
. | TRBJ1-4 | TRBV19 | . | TGTGCCAGTAGAGTCTCGGCGGTAAATGAAAAACTGTTTTTT | CASRVSAVNEKLFF
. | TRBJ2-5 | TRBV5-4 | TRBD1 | TGTGCCAGCAGCGCGACAGGGAATCAAGAGACCCAGTACTTC | CASSATGNQETQYF
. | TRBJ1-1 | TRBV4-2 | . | TGTGCCAGCAGCCAAGGACGGACTATGAACACTGAAGCTTTCTTT | CASSQGRTMNTEAFF
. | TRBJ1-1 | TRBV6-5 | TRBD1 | TGTGCCAGCAGTTTTGACAGGGGGCAAACTGAAGCTTTCTTT | CASSFDRGQTEAFF
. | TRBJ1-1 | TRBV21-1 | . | TGTGCCAGCAGCAAAGTCCCCAGAACTGAAGCTTTCTTT | CASSKVPRTEAFF
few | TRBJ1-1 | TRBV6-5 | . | TGTGCCAGCAGTTACTCGCTCGGAGACACTGAAGCTTTCTTT | CASSYSLGDTEAFF
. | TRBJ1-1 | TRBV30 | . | TGTGCCTGGAGTCAGGGGCGAGTGGAAGCTTTCTTT | CAWSQGRVEAFF
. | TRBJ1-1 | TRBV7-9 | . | TGTGCCAGCAGCTTAGGCAGTCCAGGGCGGCCCACTGAAGCTTTCTTT | CASSLGSPGRPTEAFF